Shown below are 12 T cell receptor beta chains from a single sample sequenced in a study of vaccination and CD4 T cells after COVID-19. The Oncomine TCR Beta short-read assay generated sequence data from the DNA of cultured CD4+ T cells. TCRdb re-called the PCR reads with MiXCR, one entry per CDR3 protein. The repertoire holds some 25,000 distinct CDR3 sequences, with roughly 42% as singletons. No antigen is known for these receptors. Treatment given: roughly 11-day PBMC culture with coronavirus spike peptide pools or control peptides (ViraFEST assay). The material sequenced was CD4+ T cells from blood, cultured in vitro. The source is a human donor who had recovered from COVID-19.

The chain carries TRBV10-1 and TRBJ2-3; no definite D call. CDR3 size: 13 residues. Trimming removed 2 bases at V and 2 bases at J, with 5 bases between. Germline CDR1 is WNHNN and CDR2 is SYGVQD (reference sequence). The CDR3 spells CASSEHFTDTQYF. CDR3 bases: TGCGCCAGCAGTGAGCACTTCACAGATACGCAGTATTTT.

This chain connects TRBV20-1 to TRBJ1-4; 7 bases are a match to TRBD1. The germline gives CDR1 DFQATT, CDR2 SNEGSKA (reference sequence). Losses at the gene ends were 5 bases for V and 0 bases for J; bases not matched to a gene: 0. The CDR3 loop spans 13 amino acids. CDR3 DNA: TGCAGTGCTGGGACAGCAACTAATGAAAAACTGTTTTTT. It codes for CSAGTATNEKLFF.

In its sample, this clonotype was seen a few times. The CDR3 nucleotides read TGTGCCAGTAGTACTCAACTGGCATCCCCCTACGAGCAGTACTTC. This codes for CASSTQLASPYEQYF. J is TRBJ2-7 and V is TRBV19; D call uncertain. The CDR3 sequence is 15 residues long. CDR1 is LNHDA and CDR2 is SQIVND in the germline V gene (reference sequence). V lost 4 bases to trimming and J lost 2 bases, with 15 bases between them.

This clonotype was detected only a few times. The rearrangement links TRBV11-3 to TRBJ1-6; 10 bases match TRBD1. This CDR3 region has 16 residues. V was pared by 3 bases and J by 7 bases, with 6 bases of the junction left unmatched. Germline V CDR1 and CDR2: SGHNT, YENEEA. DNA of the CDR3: TGTGCCAGCAGCTTTCGACAGGGGGCTGGGAATTCACCCCTCCACTTT. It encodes CASSFRQGAGNSPLHF. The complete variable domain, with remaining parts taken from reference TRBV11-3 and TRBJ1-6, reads EAGVVQSPRYKIIEKKQPVAFWCNPISGHNTLYWYLQNLGQGPELLIRYENEEAVDDSQLPKDRFSAERLKGVDSTLKIQPAELGDSAVYLCASSFRQGAGNSPLHFGNGTRLTVT.

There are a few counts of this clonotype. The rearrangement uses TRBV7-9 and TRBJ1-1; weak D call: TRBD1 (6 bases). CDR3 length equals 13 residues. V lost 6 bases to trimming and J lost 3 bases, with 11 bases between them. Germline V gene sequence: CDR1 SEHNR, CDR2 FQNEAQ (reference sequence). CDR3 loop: CASRTSGDTEAFF. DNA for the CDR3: TGTGCCAGCAGAACTTCAGGGGACACTGAAGCTTTCTTT.

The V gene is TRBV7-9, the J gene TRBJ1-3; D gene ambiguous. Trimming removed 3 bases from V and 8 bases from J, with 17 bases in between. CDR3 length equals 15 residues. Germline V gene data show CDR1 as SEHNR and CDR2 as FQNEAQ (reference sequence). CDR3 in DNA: TGTGCCAGCAGCTTCCCCCCCTCCATGGGAGACACCATATATTTT. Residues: CASSFPPSMGDTIYF. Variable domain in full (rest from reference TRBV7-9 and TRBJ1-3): DTGVSQNPRHKITKRGQNVTFRCDPISEHNRLYWYRQTLGQGPEFLTYFQNEAQLEKSRLLSDRFSAERPKGSFSTLEIQRTEQGDSAMYLCASSFPPSMGDTIYFGEGSWLTVV.

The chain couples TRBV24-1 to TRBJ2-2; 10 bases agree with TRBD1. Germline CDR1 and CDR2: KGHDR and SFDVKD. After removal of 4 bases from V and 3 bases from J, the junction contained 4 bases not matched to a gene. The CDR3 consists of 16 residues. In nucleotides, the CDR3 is TGTGCCACCAGTGACCCGGGACAGGGGTACACCGGGGAGCTGTTTTTT. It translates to CATSDPGQGYTGELFF.

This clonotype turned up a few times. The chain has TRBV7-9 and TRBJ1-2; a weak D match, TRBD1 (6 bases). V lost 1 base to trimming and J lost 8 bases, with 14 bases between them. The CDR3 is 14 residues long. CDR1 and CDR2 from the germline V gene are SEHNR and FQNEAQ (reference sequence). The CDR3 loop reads CASSLDWGRRGYTF. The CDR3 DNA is TGTGCCAGCAGCTTAGACTGGGGGCGTCGGGGCTACACCTTC.

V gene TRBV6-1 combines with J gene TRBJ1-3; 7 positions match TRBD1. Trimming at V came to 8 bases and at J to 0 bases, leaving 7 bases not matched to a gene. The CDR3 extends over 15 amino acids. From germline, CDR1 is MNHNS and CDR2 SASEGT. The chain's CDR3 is CASGMGQTSGNTIYF. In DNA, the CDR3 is TGTGCCAGCGGTATGGGACAGACCTCTGGAAACACCATATATTTT.

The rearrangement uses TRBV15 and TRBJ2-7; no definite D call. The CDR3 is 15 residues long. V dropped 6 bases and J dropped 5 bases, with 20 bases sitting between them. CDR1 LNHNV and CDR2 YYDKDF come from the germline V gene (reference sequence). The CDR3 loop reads CATRGYGVLRDEQYF. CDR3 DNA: TGTGCCACCAGAGGGTATGGGGTCCTTAGGGACGAGCAGTACTTC.

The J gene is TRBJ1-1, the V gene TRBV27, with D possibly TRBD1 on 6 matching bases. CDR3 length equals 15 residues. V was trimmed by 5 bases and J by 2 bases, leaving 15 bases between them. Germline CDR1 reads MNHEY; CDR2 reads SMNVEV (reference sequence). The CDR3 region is CASSQSTGDNTEAFF. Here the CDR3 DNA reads TGTGCCAGCAGTCAATCGACAGGAGATAACACTGAAGCTTTCTTT.

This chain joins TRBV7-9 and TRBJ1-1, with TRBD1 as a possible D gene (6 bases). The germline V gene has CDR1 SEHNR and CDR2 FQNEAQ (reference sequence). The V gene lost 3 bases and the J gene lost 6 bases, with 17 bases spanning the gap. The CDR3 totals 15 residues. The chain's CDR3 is CASSFQLQGGAEAFF. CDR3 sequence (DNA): TGTGCCAGCAGCTTCCAACTACAGGGAGGGGCTGAAGCTTTCTTT.